Sequencing of this TCR beta chain was carried out in a study of OX40 agonist ivuxolimab in advanced cancers. Study at large: All patients had ivuxolimab intravenously every 2 weeks at 0.01 to 10 mg/kg. Whole-study findings and limits: Clonal expansion in partial responders at 0.1-3.0 mg/kg ranked among the lowest. CD4+ and CD8+ blood T cells expanded clonally by week 6 at 0.1 to 3.0 mg/kg. Antigen specificity of clonally expanded peripheral T cells was not established.

Produced via immunoSEQ multiplex PCR; TCRdb's table is partial and in-frame only. The sample consists of under 60,000 clones, around 94% of them appearing once. Concerning this clone: The antigen remains unidentified.

The CDR3 spans 13 residues. Trimming stripped 1 base from V and 3 bases from J, with 5 bases between. Germline CDR1 SEHNR, CDR2 FQNEAQ (reference sequence). The sequenced sample was CD4+ or CD8+ T cells sorted from blood, obtained in a trial of the OX40 agonist ivuxolimab. The receptor's source is an adult with an advanced solid tumor such as melanoma, head and neck, liver or kidney cancer. The gene calls are TRBV7-9 and TRBJ2-3; D is ambiguous. The CDR3, as DNA: TGTGCCAGCAGCTTAGGTGGGACAGATACGCAGTATTTT. Translated, it gives CASSLGGTDTQYF.